Sequencing of this TCR beta chain was carried out in a study of long-term antiretroviral therapy in people with HIV. Broader study findings: After ART, diversity increased yet remained lower than transplant donor controls. Every time point showed a repertoire led by clones expanded before ART.

Comment on this clone: Its antigen is unidentified.

The authors ran the immunoSEQ assay, v3.0, at survey level. The method was immunoSEQ multiplex PCR; TCRdb's version includes in-frame clones alone and lacks a portion of them. The sample consists of fewer than 25,000 clones, roughly 91% of them appearing once. Trimming left V 2 bases short and J 5 bases short, with 11 bases between. This CDR3 spans 14 amino acids. Germline V gives CDR1 MDHEN, CDR2 SYDVKM. The sequence came from a man in his sixties with HIV. The sample here was unsorted PBMCs, taken 2.3 years after starting antiretroviral therapy. This chain uses TRBV28 with TRBJ2-3; D call uncertain. The chain's CDR3 is CASSLVRRVDTQYF. Written as DNA, the CDR3 is TGTGCCAGCAGTTTAGTACGTCGAGTAGATACGCAGTATTTT. Looking up the rest from reference TRBV28 and TRBJ2-3 gives the full variable domain: DVKVTQSSRYLVKRTGEKVFLECVQDMDHENMFWYRQDPGLGLRLIYFSYDVKMKEKGDIPEGYSVSREKKERFSLILESASTNQTSMYLCASSLVRRVDTQYFGPGTRLTVL.